The 27 T cell receptor beta chains presented below share a single source sample, sequenced in a study of T cells in Graves' hyperthyroidism and ophthalmopathy. RNA transcripts served as the template for amplifying TCR beta CDR3 regions. HTBI primers were the set used in a first-round RT-PCR of the TCR CDR3. TCRdb passed the multiplex PCR reads through MiXCR, listing each CDR3 protein once. The table lists about 400,000 distinct CDR3 sequences, roughly 14% of them singletons, with 13% in the top ten. The sample comprised blood. The receptors here all came from a man aged 18 to 29 with Graves' ophthalmopathy.

This clonotype showed up many times. The chain uses TRBV3-1 and TRBJ2-1; 8 bases align to TRBD2. Trimming cost V 1 base and J 7 bases; bases outside gene matches: 0. Germline assignment: CDR1 LGHDT and CDR2 YNNKEL (reference sequence). The CDR3 totals 13 residues. Written as DNA, the CDR3 is TGTGCCAGCAGCCAAGCGGGGGGGAATGAGCAGTTCTTC. It is translated as CASSQAGGNEQFF.

The chain couples TRBV10-1 to TRBJ1-4; no clear D. The CDR3 loop spans 17 amino acids. V lost 0 bases and J 3 bases, leaving 14 bases between the germline ends. Germline V gene lookup returns CDR1 WNHNN and CDR2 SYGVQD (reference sequence). CDR3 sequence (DNA): TGCGCCAGCAGTGAGTCGGTTATGGCAGGATCTAATGAAAAACTGTTTTTT. This sequence encodes CASSESVMAGSNEKLFF.

Note on this clonotype: This may arise from a read error, as a much more abundant clone is one base away. The genes are TRBV15 and TRBJ1-1; D unresolved. Germline CDR1 LNHNV, CDR2 YYDKDF (reference sequence). V was cut by 0 bases and J by 2 bases, with 7 bases left in between. The CDR3 loop spans 14 amino acids. This CDR3 reads CATSRDMGNTEAFF. For the CDR3, the DNA is TGTGCCACCAGCAGAGATATGGGAAACACTGAAGCTTTCTTT.

The gene calls are TRBV6-1 and TRBJ2-7; tentatively, D is TRBD2 (6 bases). The germline gives CDR1 MNHNS, CDR2 SASEGT. Trimming left V 6 bases short and J 2 bases short, with 8 bases between. The CDR3 is made up of 12 amino acids. CDR3 sequence (DNA): TGTGCCAGCAGAGGCGGGGCCTACGAGCAGTACTTC. Amino acid sequence: CASRGGAYEQYF.

With respect to this clonotype: This may come from a read error, since a much larger clone is one base off. The CDR3 nucleotides are TGCGCCGGCAGCTTGGCCGGGACAGGGCACGAGCAGTACTTC. Its translation is CAGSLAGTGHEQYF. The chain links TRBV5-1 to TRBJ2-7; 9 nucleotides match TRBD1. Germline V lookup: CDR1 SGHRS, CDR2 YFSETQ. This CDR3 has 14 amino acids.

This clonotype appeared many times. This sequence joins TRBV28 and TRBJ1-2, with D perhaps TRBD1 (5 bases). V was pared by 3 bases and J by 4 bases, with 12 bases between. The V gene's germline CDR1 is MDHEN and CDR2 SYDVKM. The CDR3 extends over 14 amino acids. This CDR3 is CASSFKGTVYGYTF. The CDR3 bases are TGTGCCAGCAGTTTTAAGGGGACGGTCTATGGCTACACCTTC.

In this sample, this clonotype turned up many times. The CDR3 nucleotides read TGCGCCAGCAGCCTTATCGCCGTTTATAGCTCCTACGAGCAGTACTTC. It is translated as CASSLIAVYSSYEQYF. This chain uses TRBV4-1 with TRBJ2-7; D remains unclear. The V and J ends lost 4 bases and 0 bases respectively, with 16 bases between them. The CDR3 is 16 amino acids. Germline values: CDR1 MGHRA, CDR2 YSYEKL.

This clonotype was recorded at least ten times. The chain couples TRBV6-5 to TRBJ2-7; TRBD1 is a possible D gene (6 bases). Trimming took off 2 bases at V and 4 bases at J, with 12 bases between the two ends. The CDR3 runs to 14 residues. In germline, CDR1 is MNHEY, CDR2 SVGAGI. CDR3 loop: CASSYRKTGYEQYF. In nucleotides, the CDR3 is TGTGCCAGCAGTTACCGGAAAACAGGGTACGAGCAGTACTTC.

This clonotype showed up just a few times. The chain uses TRBV5-5 and TRBJ2-3; the D is unclear. Germline V gene sequence: CDR1 SGHKS, CDR2 YYEKEE (reference sequence). V was clipped by 0 bases and J by 1 base, with 15 bases between them. The CDR3 runs to 17 residues. The CDR3: CASSLAPTPRRTDTQYF. DNA for the CDR3: TGTGCCAGCAGCTTGGCCCCGACTCCCCGGCGCACAGATACGCAGTATTTT.

This clonotype was counted many times. The rearrangement joins TRBV19 to TRBJ1-2; D is unresolved. V lost 6 bases, J lost 4 bases, and 12 bases lay in between. CDR3 length equals 13 residues. Looked up from germline, CDR1 is LNHDA and CDR2 is SQIVND (reference sequence). The CDR3 loop is CASSPLGGYGYTF. CDR3 DNA sequence: TGTGCCAGTAGCCCCCTCGGAGGCTATGGCTACACCTTC.

The J gene is TRBJ2-5, the V gene TRBV5-1, with unresolved D. The DNA matches TRBJ2-1 better at its end, which makes the J call doubtful. The CDR3 is 12 amino acids. The V gene's germline CDR1 is SGHRS and CDR2 YFSETQ. The CDR3 loop is CASSFGPETQFF. The CDR3 coding sequence is TGCGCCAGCAGCTTCGGGCCGGAGACCCAGTTCTTC.

The V gene is TRBV5-6, the J gene TRBJ2-7, with unresolved D. The ends were cut back, 3 bases at V and 0 bases at J, with 10 bases in the middle. This CDR3 contains 14 residues. Per germline, CDR1 SGHDT and CDR2 YYEEEE. CDR3 sequence reads: CASSSGPPSYEQYF. The CDR3, as DNA: TGTGCCAGCAGCTCCGGGCCTCCCTCCTACGAGCAGTACTTC.

This clonotype has a count of ten or more. The chain has TRBV7-2 and TRBJ2-4; 7 nucleotides match TRBD1. The germline CDR1 and CDR2 sequences are SGHTA and FQGNSA. After removal of 2 bases from V and 5 bases from J, the junction contained 9 bases not matched to a gene. The CDR3 runs 16 residues. The CDR3 DNA reads as TGTGCCAGCAGCTTACGGACAGGCTTGGAACAAAACATTCAGTACTTC. Amino acid sequence: CASSLRTGLEQNIQYF.

As concerns this clonotype: A much larger clone lies a single base off, so this may be a read error. The chain links TRBV6-1 to TRBJ1-1; no clear D. Germline CDR1 MNHNS, CDR2 SASEGT. The CDR3 length is 15 residues. V lost 5 bases, J lost 0 bases, and 13 bases lay in between. CDR3 loop: CASSPRIGMNTEAFF. The CDR3 region has the DNA TGTGCCAGCAGTCCGCGGATAGGGATGAACACTGAAGCTTTCTTT.

This clonotype showed up many times. The chain joins TRBV5-1 to TRBJ1-2; D is perhaps TRBD1 (6 bases). V lost 4 bases and J 8 bases, leaving 15 bases between the germline ends. The CDR3 contains 13 residues. Germline assignment: CDR1 SGHRS and CDR2 YFSETQ. CDR3 sequence: CASSPNEQGGYTF. The CDR3 coding sequence is TGCGCCAGCAGCCCCAATGAACAGGGAGGCTACACCTTC.

In its sample, this clonotype was seen many times. V and J are TRBV7-9 and TRBJ2-4, with D unclear. Trimming took 5 bases from V and 3 from J, leaving 14 bases between them. The CDR3 covers 15 residues. Germline CDR1 is SEHNR and CDR2 is FQNEAQ (reference sequence). The chain's CDR3 is CASSRGSTVKNIQYF. In DNA form, the CDR3 reads TGTGCCAGCAGCCGAGGCAGTACGGTCAAAAACATTCAGTACTTC.

About this clonotype: A clone one base away is much larger, so this may be a read error. This sequence joins TRBV7-9 and TRBJ2-2, with D unresolved. The DNA end lines up better with TRBJ1-1; the J call may be wrong. The germline gives CDR1 SEHNR, CDR2 FQNEAQ (reference sequence). The CDR3 consists of 14 residues. The CDR3 loop reads CASSLLNKNTGAFF. The CDR3 DNA reads as TGTGCCAGCAGCTTACTAAACAAGAACACTGGAGCTTTCTTT.

This clonotype was recorded a few times. The chain recombines TRBV7-3 with TRBJ2-1; D not resolved. V lost 5 bases and J 6 bases, leaving 11 bases between the germline ends. In germline, CDR1 is SGHTA, CDR2 FQGTGA. This CDR3 is built from 13 residues. This chain's CDR3 is CASSAMAGNEQFF. The CDR3 coding sequence is TGTGCCAGCAGCGCGATGGCTGGCAATGAGCAGTTCTTC.

The V and J genes are TRBV12-3 or TRBV12-4 and TRBJ1-2; D remains ambiguous. The CDR3 spans 13 residues. Trimming left V 2 bases short and J 5 bases short, with 9 bases between. The CDR3 sequence is CASSLIEGYGYTF. CDR3 in DNA: TGTGCCAGCAGTTTAATAGAGGGTTATGGCTACACCTTC.

The sample holds many counts of this clonotype. The chain links TRBV12-3 or TRBV12-4 to TRBJ1-2, with 9 bases that match TRBD1. V was clipped by 6 bases and J by 0 bases; unmatched bases: 14. The CDR3 extends over 18 amino acids. CDR3 sequence reads: CASRLKGQGPGTNYGYTF. The CDR3, as DNA: TGTGCCAGCAGGCTAAAGGGACAGGGCCCTGGTACTAACTATGGCTACACCTTC.

The chain carries TRBV9 and TRBJ1-1; TRBD1 might be the D (5 bases). V shed 7 bases and J shed 4 bases, with 11 bases lying between them. Germline loops: CDR1 SGDLS, CDR2 YYNGEE. The CDR3 covers 12 residues. As DNA, the CDR3 is TGTGCCAGCGGTTACGGGGGCACTGAAGCTTTCTTT. Encoded protein: CASGYGGTEAFF.

Only one count was recorded for this clonotype. The chain carries TRBV13 and TRBJ1-2, with D uncertain. Germline V gene data show CDR1 as PRHDT and CDR2 as FYEKMQ (reference sequence). The CDR3 spans 13 residues. With 4 bases removed from V and 4 bases from J, the gap between germline ends came to 10 bases. CDR3 loop: CASSSRDFYGYTF. The CDR3 DNA follows: TGTGCCAGCAGCTCGAGGGATTTCTATGGCTACACCTTC.

This clonotype was recorded many times. V gene TRBV20-1 combines with J gene TRBJ1-5, with D maybe TRBD1 (6 bases). Trimming removed 5 bases from V and 3 bases from J, with 14 bases in between. Per the germline V gene, CDR1 is DFQATT and CDR2 is SNEGSKA (reference sequence). CDR3 length: 14 amino acids. The CDR3 here is CSAPLGALNQPQHF. The DNA of the CDR3 is TGCAGTGCTCCCTTGGGGGCACTCAATCAGCCCCAGCATTTT.

This clonotype was counted many times. The chain employs TRBV18 and TRBJ1-5; D is possibly TRBD1 (5 bases). This CDR3 is built from 13 residues. CDR1 KGHSH and CDR2 LQKENI come from the germline V gene. The germline V and J ends were trimmed by 3 bases and 5 bases, with 8 bases remaining between them. CDR3 bases: TGTGCCAGCTCACCGGGGGTGGATCAGCCCCAGCATTTT. It translates to CASSPGVDQPQHF.

This clonotype was seen many times. J is TRBJ2-1 and V is TRBV13, with 13 nucleotides matching TRBD2. V lost 5 bases, J lost 10 bases, and 11 bases stayed unmatched. Germline assignment: CDR1 PRHDT and CDR2 FYEKMQ (reference sequence). This CDR3 has 16 amino acids. CDR3 loop: CASSPELAGGPKEQFF. The CDR3 region has the DNA TGTGCCAGCAGCCCGGAACTAGCGGGGGGGCCTAAGGAGCAGTTCTTC.

At least ten counts were recorded for this clonotype. CDR3 protein: CATSDRQVRDGYTF. In nucleotides, the CDR3 is TGTGCCACCAGTGATCGACAGGTTCGTGATGGCTACACCTTC. The genes are TRBV24-1 and TRBJ1-2; TRBD1 is a possible D gene (6 bases). The V end was cut by 3 bases, the J end by 6 bases, with 13 bases between. Germline V CDR1 and CDR2: KGHDR, SFDVKD. This CDR3 region has 14 residues.

There are a few counts of this clonotype. This chain uses TRBV9 with TRBJ2-2, with 14 bases lining up with TRBD2. The CDR3 length is 18 residues. Unmatched junction bases numbered 5, after V lost 2 bases and J lost 2 bases. Germline loops: CDR1 SGDLS, CDR2 YYNGEE. For the CDR3, the DNA is TGTGCCAGCAGCGTGGGGACTAGCGGGAGTCATAACACCGGGGAGCTGTTTTTT. This gives the protein CASSVGTSGSHNTGELFF. Full variable domain (remainder filled in from reference TRBV9 and TRBJ2-2): DSGVTQTPKHLITATGQRVTLRCSPRSGDLSVYWYQQSLDQGLQFLIQYYNGEERAKGNILERFSAQQFPDLHSELNLSSLELGDSALYFCASSVGTSGSHNTGELFFGEGSRLTVL.